This T cell receptor beta chain was captured by sequencing in a study of post-analysis software for immune sequencing data. Findings and limits, study-wide: Five or six TRBV segments, TRBV5-6, TRBV5-1 and TRBV20-1 among them, were found more frequent in patients than controls.

A word on this clonotype: Its antigen remains unidentified.

Germline assignment: CDR1 SGHRS and CDR2 YFSETQ. CDR3 length equals 16 residues. The ends lost 1 base at V and 4 bases at J; junction bases unmatched: 8. cDNA libraries for TCR beta contained unique molecular identifiers. TCRdb reprocessed the PCR reads with MiXCR, giving one entry per CDR3 protein. The data show about 770,000 distinct CDR3 sequences, 46% seen once. The sample comprised blood. The rearrangement links TRBV5-1 to TRBJ2-3; 8 nucleotides align to TRBD2. This TCR derives from a girl aged 10-17 years with multiple sclerosis. CDR3 sequence reads: CASSLRPAGDSDTQYF. The CDR3 region has the DNA TGCGCCAGCAGCTTGCGGCCAGCGGGAGACTCAGATACGCAGTATTTT.